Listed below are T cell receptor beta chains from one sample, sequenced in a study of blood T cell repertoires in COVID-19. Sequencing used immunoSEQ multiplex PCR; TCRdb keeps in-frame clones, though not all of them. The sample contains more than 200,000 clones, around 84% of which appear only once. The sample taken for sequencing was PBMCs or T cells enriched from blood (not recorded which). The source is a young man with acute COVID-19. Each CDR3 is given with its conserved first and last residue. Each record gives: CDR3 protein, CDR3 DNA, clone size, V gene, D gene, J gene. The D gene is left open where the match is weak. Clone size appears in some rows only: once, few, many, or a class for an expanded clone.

CDR3 protein: CASSLSWVGQGNTYEQYF
CDR3 DNA: TGTGCCAGCTCACTATCATGGGTCGGGCAGGGGAACACCTACGAGCAGTACTTC
clone size: -
V gene: TRBV18
D gene: -
J gene: TRBJ2-7

CDR3 protein: CASSQWSGETQYF
CDR3 DNA: TGTGCCAGCAGCCAGTGGAGCGGGGAGACCCAGTACTTC
clone size: -
V gene: TRBV3-1/TRBV3-2
D gene: -
J gene: TRBJ2-5

CDR3 protein: CSVRTGGLGGNTIYF
CDR3 DNA: TGCAGCGTCCGGACAGGGGGCCTTGGTGGAAACACCATATATTTT
clone size: few
V gene: TRBV29-1
D gene: TRBD1
J gene: TRBJ1-3

CDR3 protein: CASSPQAPGTGELFF
CDR3 DNA: TGTGCCAGCTCACCACAGGCTCCGGGGACCGGGGAGCTGTTTTTT
clone size: -
V gene: TRBV18
D gene: -
J gene: TRBJ2-2

CDR3 protein: CASSVWGTGMNEQFF
CDR3 DNA: TGTGCCAGCAGCGTATGGGGAACAGGGATGAATGAGCAGTTCTTC
clone size: -
V gene: TRBV9
D gene: -
J gene: TRBJ2-1

CDR3 protein: CASSLSAGPTDTQYF
CDR3 DNA: TGTGCCAGCAGCTTATCGGCAGGGCCCACAGATACGCAGTATTTT
clone size: -
V gene: TRBV11-2
D gene: -
J gene: TRBJ2-3

CDR3 protein: CASSRPGVWDSPLHF
CDR3 DNA: TGTGCCAGCAGCCGACCCGGGGTCTGGGATTCACCCCTCCACTTT
clone size: -
V gene: TRBV11-1
D gene: -
J gene: TRBJ1-6

CDR3 protein: CAWKMGSLPSPLHF
CDR3 DNA: TGTGCCTGGAAAATGGGCAGCTTGCCTTCACCCCTCCACTTT
clone size: -
V gene: TRBV30
D gene: -
J gene: TRBJ1-6

CDR3 protein: CASSLGLRDRPYEQYF
CDR3 DNA: TGTGCCAGCAGCTTAGGGCTCAGGGACAGACCATACGAGCAGTACTTC
clone size: -
V gene: TRBV7-3
D gene: TRBD1
J gene: TRBJ2-7

CDR3 protein: CASSLNLAGPTTYEQYF
CDR3 DNA: TGTGCCAGCAGCTTAAATCTAGCCGGGCCAACAACCTACGAGCAGTACTTC
clone size: -
V gene: TRBV7-9
D gene: -
J gene: TRBJ2-7

CDR3 protein: CASSLEGTLSYNEQFF
CDR3 DNA: TGTGCCAGCAGCTTGGAGGGGACACTGTCCTACAATGAGCAGTTCTTC
clone size: few
V gene: TRBV5-4
D gene: -
J gene: TRBJ2-1

CDR3 protein: CASSLFRLAGLTDTQYF
CDR3 DNA: TGTGCCAGCAGTTTATTTCGTCTAGCGGGGCTGACAGATACGCAGTATTTT
clone size: -
V gene: TRBV27
D gene: TRBD2
J gene: TRBJ2-3

CDR3 protein: CASSLRQSTDTQYF
CDR3 DNA: TGTGCCAGCAGCCTGAGACAGAGCACAGATACGCAGTATTTT
clone size: -
V gene: TRBV11-1
D gene: -
J gene: TRBJ2-3

CDR3 protein: CASRYSQGVATEAFF
CDR3 DNA: TGCGCCAGCAGATATTCACAGGGGGTAGCCACTGAAGCTTTCTTT
clone size: -
V gene: TRBV5-1
D gene: TRBD1
J gene: TRBJ1-1

CDR3 protein: CASSQSPGEAFF
CDR3 DNA: TGTGCCAGCAGCCAGTCTCCGGGAGAAGCTTTCTTT
clone size: -
V gene: TRBV3-1/TRBV3-2
D gene: -
J gene: TRBJ1-1

CDR3 protein: CASSPGDTGELFF
CDR3 DNA: TGTGCCAGCAGCCCCGGGGACACCGGGGAGCTGTTTTTT
clone size: many
V gene: TRBV6-2/TRBV6-3
D gene: -
J gene: TRBJ2-2

CDR3 protein: CASSIWGDTEAFF
CDR3 DNA: TGCGCCAGCAGCATCTGGGGGGACACTGAAGCTTTCTTT
clone size: -
V gene: TRBV5-1
D gene: -
J gene: TRBJ1-1

CDR3 protein: CASSRSWDGQIQETQYF
CDR3 DNA: TGCGCCAGCAGCCGATCTTGGGACGGACAGATTCAAGAGACCCAGTACTTC
clone size: once
V gene: TRBV5-1
D gene: -
J gene: TRBJ2-5

CDR3 protein: CASSVSSRAETQYF
CDR3 DNA: TGTGCCAGCAGCGTATCGTCCAGGGCGGAGACCCAGTACTTC
clone size: -
V gene: TRBV9
D gene: -
J gene: TRBJ2-5

CDR3 protein: CASSTGTDAGELFF
CDR3 DNA: TGTGCCAGTAGTACGGGGACAGATGCCGGGGAGCTGTTTTTT
clone size: -
V gene: TRBV19
D gene: TRBD1
J gene: TRBJ2-2

CDR3 protein: CASSVDLQETQYF
CDR3 DNA: TGTGCCAGCAGCGTCGACTTACAAGAGACCCAGTACTTC
clone size: -
V gene: TRBV9
D gene: -
J gene: TRBJ2-5

CDR3 protein: CASSSYTGDTQYF
CDR3 DNA: TGTGCCAGCAGCTCATATACCGGAGATACGCAGTATTTT
clone size: -
V gene: TRBV11-2
D gene: -
J gene: TRBJ2-3

CDR3 protein: CASSFTESPLHF
CDR3 DNA: TGTGCCAGCAGTTTTACCGAGTCACCCCTCCACTTT
clone size: -
V gene: TRBV12-3/TRBV12-4
D gene: -
J gene: TRBJ1-6

CDR3 protein: CASSVLLRYTF
CDR3 DNA: TGTGCCAGCAGTGTCCTCCTCCGCTACACCTTC
clone size: -
V gene: TRBV2
D gene: -
J gene: TRBJ1-2

CDR3 protein: CASSLGAGGLMAQHF
CDR3 DNA: TGTGCCAGCAGCTTGGGGGCAGGGGGTCTAATGGCCCAGCATTTT
clone size: -
V gene: TRBV5-6
D gene: TRBD1
J gene: TRBJ1-5

CDR3 protein: CASSLSGVGTGGVEQYF
CDR3 DNA: TGTGCCAGCAGCCTGAGTGGGGTGGGGACAGGGGGCGTCGAGCAGTACTTC
clone size: -
V gene: TRBV9
D gene: TRBD1
J gene: TRBJ2-7

CDR3 protein: CASSSRGGDYEQYF
CDR3 DNA: TGTGCCAGCAGCTCTCGAGGAGGGGATTACGAGCAGTACTTC
clone size: -
V gene: TRBV7-2
D gene: -
J gene: TRBJ2-7

CDR3 protein: CASSEVLHPPALHF
CDR3 DNA: TGTGCCAGCAGTGAAGTTTTGCACCCCCCGGCCCTCCACTTT
clone size: -
V gene: TRBV6-1
D gene: -
J gene: TRBJ1-6

CDR3 protein: CASSSTWRGGYEQYF
CDR3 DNA: TGTGCCAGCAGTTCCACCTGGCGGGGGGGCTACGAGCAGTACTTC
clone size: few
V gene: TRBV28
D gene: TRBD2
J gene: TRBJ2-7

CDR3 protein: CASSPAGWSEAFF
CDR3 DNA: TGTGCCAGTAGCCCCGCAGGGTGGTCTGAAGCTTTCTTT
clone size: few
V gene: TRBV19
D gene: -
J gene: TRBJ1-1

CDR3 protein: CASSGGGLKTTGELFF
CDR3 DNA: TGTGCCAGCAGTGGGGGAGGGCTGAAAACAACCGGGGAGCTGTTTTTT
clone size: -
V gene: TRBV5-4
D gene: TRBD2
J gene: TRBJ2-2

CDR3 protein: CASRLMTGGTNEKLFF
CDR3 DNA: TGTGCCAGCAGGCTCATGACAGGGGGGACTAATGAAAAACTGTTTTTT
clone size: -
V gene: TRBV2
D gene: TRBD1
J gene: TRBJ1-4

CDR3 protein: CASSFWDRANYGYTF
CDR3 DNA: TGTGCCAGCAGCTTTTGGGACAGGGCTAACTATGGCTACACCTTC
clone size: -
V gene: TRBV7-9
D gene: TRBD1
J gene: TRBJ1-2

CDR3 protein: CASSLAGGPNEKLFF
CDR3 DNA: TGTGCCAGCAGCTTAGCAGGCGGCCCAAATGAAAAACTGTTTTTT
clone size: -
V gene: TRBV7-6
D gene: -
J gene: TRBJ1-4

CDR3 protein: CASSLRGIRGETQYF
CDR3 DNA: TGCGCCAGCAGCTTGAGGGGGATAAGGGGGGAGACCCAGTACTTC
clone size: once
V gene: TRBV5-1
D gene: -
J gene: TRBJ2-5

CDR3 protein: CASSQSFPGGEAFF
CDR3 DNA: TGTGCCAGCAGCCAGTCATTCCCAGGGGGGGAAGCTTTCTTT
clone size: -
V gene: TRBV5-4
D gene: TRBD1
J gene: TRBJ1-1

CDR3 protein: CASSVEQGTQPQHF
CDR3 DNA: TGTGCCAGTAGTGTCGAACAGGGAACTCAGCCCCAGCATTTT
clone size: once
V gene: TRBV19
D gene: -
J gene: TRBJ1-5

CDR3 protein: CASSAGTSGRGDIQYF
CDR3 DNA: TGTGCCAGCAGCGCCGGGACTAGCGGGAGGGGAGACATTCAGTACTTC
clone size: -
V gene: TRBV9
D gene: TRBD2
J gene: TRBJ2-4

CDR3 protein: CASSKTSGGAGETQYF
CDR3 DNA: TGTGCCAGCAGCAAGACTAGCGGGGGGGCTGGAGAGACCCAGTACTTC
clone size: -
V gene: TRBV9
D gene: TRBD2
J gene: TRBJ2-5

CDR3 protein: CASSLDHRQESYEQYF
CDR3 DNA: TGTGCCAGCAGCTTAGATCACAGGCAGGAGAGCTACGAGCAGTACTTC
clone size: -
V gene: TRBV11-2
D gene: -
J gene: TRBJ2-7

CDR3 protein: CATEELSYNEQFF
CDR3 DNA: TGTGCCACCGAGGAACTCTCCTACAATGAGCAGTTCTTC
clone size: -
V gene: TRBV15
D gene: -
J gene: TRBJ2-1

CDR3 protein: CSAQGADGYTF
CDR3 DNA: TGCAGCGCCCAGGGGGCGGATGGCTACACCTTC
clone size: -
V gene: TRBV29-1
D gene: TRBD1
J gene: TRBJ1-2

CDR3 protein: CASRTGVGTEAFF
CDR3 DNA: TGTGCCAGCAGAACAGGGGTGGGCACTGAAGCTTTCTTT
clone size: -
V gene: TRBV28
D gene: TRBD1
J gene: TRBJ1-1

CDR3 protein: CASSKAPGQGHYGYTF
CDR3 DNA: TGTGCCAGTAGTAAAGCCCCGGGACAGGGGCACTATGGCTACACCTTC
clone size: -
V gene: TRBV19
D gene: TRBD1
J gene: TRBJ1-2

CDR3 protein: CASSIGPRSGEAFF
CDR3 DNA: TGTGCCAGTAGTATCGGGCCGAGAAGCGGTGAAGCTTTCTTT
clone size: -
V gene: TRBV19
D gene: -
J gene: TRBJ1-1

CDR3 protein: CASVDRALLNQPQHF
CDR3 DNA: TGTGCCAGCGTGGACAGGGCCCTTTTGAATCAGCCCCAGCATTTT
clone size: -
V gene: TRBV27
D gene: TRBD1
J gene: TRBJ1-5

CDR3 protein: CASGTGPANYGYTF
CDR3 DNA: TGTGCCAGTGGGACAGGGCCAGCTAACTATGGCTACACCTTC
clone size: -
V gene: TRBV6-5
D gene: TRBD1
J gene: TRBJ1-2

CDR3 protein: CASSENREGWQPQHF
CDR3 DNA: TGTGCCAGCAGTGAAAACAGGGAGGGTTGGCAGCCCCAGCATTTT
clone size: -
V gene: TRBV6-1
D gene: -
J gene: TRBJ1-5

CDR3 protein: CASSSPRVTGELFF
CDR3 DNA: TGTGCCAGCAGCTCCCCCAGGGTGACCGGGGAGCTGTTTTTT
clone size: -
V gene: TRBV7-2
D gene: -
J gene: TRBJ2-2

CDR3 protein: CASSLGDRGDEKLFF
CDR3 DNA: TGTGCCAGCAGCTTAGGGGACAGGGGTGACGAAAAACTGTTTTTT
clone size: -
V gene: TRBV7-9
D gene: TRBD1
J gene: TRBJ1-4

CDR3 protein: CASSLQGRTEAFF
CDR3 DNA: TGTGCCAGCAGCCTACAGGGGAGGACTGAAGCTTTCTTT
clone size: -
V gene: TRBV7-9
D gene: TRBD1
J gene: TRBJ1-1

CDR3 protein: CASSPPQGRTFF
CDR3 DNA: TGTGCCAGCAGTCCCCCACAGGGGCGAACTTTCTTT
clone size: -
V gene: TRBV28
D gene: TRBD1
J gene: TRBJ1-1